These 21 T cell receptor beta chains originate from one sample sequenced in a study of metastatic and nonmetastatic thyroid tumors. All patients were treatment-naive before thyroid surgery. TCRdb reprocessed the PCR reads using MiXCR. The sample records thousands of clones, approximately 34% being singletons. Sequencing was done on a sample of adjacent normal tissue. The receptors stem from a male donor with papillary thyroid cancer or a benign thyroid nodule (not recorded which). Some clones in this sample may be carry-over from other donors' samples.

This clone was recorded a few times. The CDR3 protein is CASTPDGRLYNEQFF. CDR3 DNA: TGTGCCAGCACTCCCGATGGACGCCTCTACAATGAGCAGTTCTTC. The V gene is TRBV28, the J gene TRBJ2-1, with D hard to call. Germline assignment: CDR1 MDHEN and CDR2 SYDVKM. The CDR3 totals 15 residues. The V end was cut by 7 bases, the J end by 3 bases, with 16 bases between.

The rearrangement links TRBV5-1 to TRBJ1-2; TRBD1 might be the D (6 bases). This CDR3 has 14 amino acids. The V end lost 4 bases, the J end lost 8 bases, and 18 bases lay between the germline ends. CDR1 is SGHRS, CDR2 YFSETQ, per germline. The CDR3: CASSGDRGSSGYTF. CDR3 nucleotide sequence: TGCGCCAGCAGCGGGGATAGGGGGAGCTCCGGCTACACCTTC.

This clone is medium-sized. The J gene is TRBJ1-3, the V gene TRBV15; perhaps TRBD1 as D (5 bases). In germline, CDR1 is LNHNV, CDR2 YYDKDF (reference sequence). There are 15 residues in the CDR3. V dropped 0 bases and J dropped 4 bases, with 10 bases sitting between them. CDR3 sequence: CATSRDQTVGNTIYF. The CDR3 DNA follows: TGTGCCACCAGCAGAGATCAGACAGTGGGAAACACCATATATTTT.

The V gene is TRBV5-1, the J gene TRBJ1-1, with D perhaps TRBD1 (6 bases). The germline gives CDR1 SGHRS, CDR2 YFSETQ. The CDR3 is made up of 15 amino acids. Trimming removed 3 bases at V and 2 bases at J, with 14 bases between. CDR3 amino acids: CASSSVQGLNTEAFF. In nucleotides, the CDR3 is TGCGCCAGCAGCTCGGTACAGGGACTAAACACTGAAGCTTTCTTT. The entire variable domain, with the rest obtained from reference TRBV5-1 and TRBJ1-1, is as follows: KAGVTQTPRYLIKTRGQQVTLSCSPISGHRSVSWYQQTPGQGLQFLFEYFSETQRNKGNFPGRFSGRQFSNSRSEMNVSTLELGDSALYLCASSSVQGLNTEAFFGQGTRLTVV.

V is TRBV6-2 or TRBV6-3 and J is TRBJ1-2, with D possibly TRBD1 on 5 matching bases. Germline assignment: CDR1 MNHEY and CDR2 SVGEGT. Trimming pared 0 bases from V and 5 bases from J, leaving 10 bases between. CDR3 length: 14 amino acids. The CDR3 region is CASSYSGTSYGYTF. CDR3 DNA: TGTGCCAGCAGTTACTCGGGGACGTCTTATGGCTACACCTTC.

This chain links TRBV6-5 with TRBJ1-1; 7 nucleotides match TRBD1. Trimming removed 2 bases from V and 1 base from J; junction bases left unmatched: 4. Germline CDR1 MNHEY, CDR2 SVGAGI. This CDR3 is built from 15 residues. This CDR3 is CASSYAGQENTEAFF. CDR3 DNA sequence: TGTGCCAGCAGTTACGCCGGACAGGAGAACACTGAAGCTTTCTTT.

The chain links TRBV2 to TRBJ1-1, with a weak D call TRBD1 (5 bases). The CDR3 runs 14 residues. Deletions cut 6 bases from V and 4 bases from J, with 15 bases between. CDR1 and CDR2 from the germline V gene are SNHLY and FYNNEI. CDR3 in DNA: TGTGCCAGCAGGCCCGACAGTTCGAGCACTGAAGCTTTCTTT. Protein: CASRPDSSSTEAFF.

The chain combines TRBV24-1 with TRBJ1-2; possible D gene TRBD1, 5 bases. The CDR3 is 17 amino acids. CDR1 is KGHDR, CDR2 SFDVKD, per germline. V gave up 5 bases and J gave up 0 bases, with 18 bases separating them. CDR3 sequence reads: CATSGPVRGDANYGYTF. The DNA of the CDR3 is TGTGCCACCAGTGGCCCAGTTCGGGGGGACGCTAACTATGGCTACACCTTC.

The chain couples TRBV6-1 to TRBJ2-2; 9 bases line up with TRBD2. Trimming cost V 5 bases and J 2 bases; bases outside gene matches: 3. The CDR3 is 15 residues long. Germline lookup yields CDR1 MNHNS and CDR2 SASEGT. In DNA, the CDR3 is TGTGCCAGCAGTCGACTAGCGGATAACACCGGGGAGCTGTTTTTT. Its protein product is CASSRLADNTGELFF.

V and J are TRBV3-1 and TRBJ1-4; D gene uncertain. Germline CDR1 LGHDT, CDR2 YNNKEL (reference sequence). V gave up 4 bases and J gave up 4 bases, with 13 bases separating them. The CDR3 spans 15 residues. CDR3 nucleotide sequence: TGTGCCAGCAGCCCCCGGACCTTAAATAATGAAAAACTGTTTTTT. Protein product: CASSPRTLNNEKLFF.

This clone was observed a few times. The chain recombines TRBV6-4 with TRBJ2-1; TRBD2 aligns across 12 bases. Per germline, CDR1 MRHNA and CDR2 SNTAGT. V shed 8 bases, J shed 7 bases, and the junction held 0 bases outside the gene matches. The CDR3 runs 12 residues. The CDR3: CASGLAGNEQFF. In DNA, the CDR3 is TGTGCCAGCGGACTAGCGGGAAATGAGCAGTTCTTC.

This clone is labeled as large. V and J are TRBV28 and TRBJ1-2, with TRBD1 as a possible D gene (5 bases). The germline V and J ends were trimmed by 6 bases and 0 bases, with 17 bases remaining between them. The CDR3 has 16 amino acids. The germline gives CDR1 MDHEN, CDR2 SYDVKM. The CDR3 loop reads CASRIPSSTANYGYTF. CDR3 in DNA: TGTGCCAGCAGGATCCCCTCTTCGACAGCTAACTATGGCTACACCTTC.

A remark on this clone: This CDR3 is missing its conserved last phenylalanine or tryptophan, likely due to a read error. This sequence joins TRBV20-1 and TRBJ2-1, with 9 bases fitting TRBD2. Trimming cost V 6 bases and J 0 bases; bases outside gene matches: 15. This CDR3 is 18 amino acids long. Germline V gives CDR1 DFQATT, CDR2 SNEGSKA (reference sequence). This CDR3 reads CSALWLAGWHGSYNEQFS. In nucleotides, the CDR3 is TGCAGTGCCTTGTGGCTAGCGGGATGGCATGGCTCCTACAATGAGCAGTTCTCC.

This clone was detected only a few times. The J gene is TRBJ1-2, the V gene TRBV20-1; tentative D call: TRBD1 (5 bases). The CDR3 loop spans 9 amino acids. The germline V gene encodes CDR1 DFQATT and CDR2 SNEGSKA (reference sequence). Trimming cost V 6 bases and J 6 bases, with 5 bases left between them. Written as DNA, the CDR3 is TGCAGTGCCAGGGATGGCTACACCTTC. Translation: CSARDGYTF.

The chain uses TRBV27 and TRBJ2-7; no clear D. Germline CDR1 MNHEY, CDR2 SMNVEV (reference sequence). Trimming removed 3 bases at V and 6 bases at J, with 15 bases between. This CDR3 region has 14 residues. This CDR3 reads CASSLNTGKGEQYF. The CDR3, as DNA: TGTGCCAGCAGTTTGAACACTGGGAAGGGCGAGCAGTACTTC.

This clone was seen once. Here the CDR3 reads CSAGADRGPVSDHSYTF. DNA of the CDR3: TGCAGTGCTGGGGCAGACAGGGGGCCAGTCAGTGACCATAGCTACACCTTC. This chain uses TRBV20-1 with TRBJ1-2; 10 nucleotides agree with TRBD1. Unmatched junction bases numbered 21, after V lost 5 bases and J lost 9 bases. In germline, CDR1 is DFQATT, CDR2 SNEGSKA (reference sequence). The CDR3 runs 17 residues.

The V and J genes are TRBV12-3 or TRBV12-4 and TRBJ2-3; the D is unclear. V was clipped by 5 bases and J by 7 bases, with 19 bases between them. The CDR3 extends over 15 amino acids. This CDR3 is CASSPPYRLSHTQYF. CDR3 DNA: TGTGCCAGCAGTCCCCCTTATCGTCTCAGTCATACGCAGTATTTT.

V usage is TRBV7-3 and J usage is TRBJ2-3, with TRBD2 matching 8 bases. V gave up 4 bases and J gave up 0 bases; unmatched junction bases: 3. The CDR3 consists of 15 residues. The V gene's germline CDR1 is SGHTA and CDR2 FQGTGA. CDR3 nucleotides: TGTGCCAGCAGCTCGACTAGCGCGAGCACAGATACGCAGTATTTT. This translates into CASSSTSASTDTQYF.

This clone is classed as large. V gene TRBV28 combines with J gene TRBJ1-1; D is uncertain. Germline V gene sequence: CDR1 MDHEN, CDR2 SYDVKM. Trimming left V 1 base short and J 0 bases short, with 6 bases between. CDR3 length equals 14 residues. CDR3 DNA sequence: TGTGCCAGCAGTTTATTACAGTTGAACACTGAAGCTTTCTTT. Residues: CASSLLQLNTEAFF.

A few counts support this clone. The chain carries TRBV6-1 and TRBJ1-5; a possible D gene is TRBD1 (5 bases). The V end was cut by 4 bases, the J end by 7 bases, with 11 bases between. The length of the CDR3 is 13 residues. Germline V gene sequence: CDR1 MNHNS, CDR2 SASEGT. This CDR3 is CASSVGTGQPQHF. CDR3 nucleotides: TGTGCCAGCAGTGTAGGGACCGGGCAGCCCCAGCATTTT.

The chain couples TRBV27 to TRBJ1-5; D gene uncertain. With 2 bases removed from V and 7 bases from J, the gap between germline ends came to 9 bases. CDR3 length: 13 residues. Looked up from germline, CDR1 is MNHEY and CDR2 is SMNVEV (reference sequence). The CDR3 spells CASSLNPQQPQHF. The CDR3 DNA is TGTGCCAGCAGTTTAAATCCCCAACAGCCCCAGCATTTT.